This note documents a single T cell receptor (beta chain) sequence. Method: immunoSEQ multiplex PCR; TCRdb's copy keeps in-frame clones and lacks some. The sample consists of under 80,000 clones, nearly 80% of them appearing once. The data derive from a study of blood T cell repertoires in COVID-19. Looking at the study overall: The United States, Italy and Spain were the sources of the acute and convalescent COVID-19 samples.

Sample: peripheral blood. This TCR was recovered from a human donor in a cohort sampled during active COVID-19.

The CDR3 DNA reads as TGTGCCAGCAGTGGGGCTAGCGGGAGGGGCAATGAGCAGTTCTTC. This codes for CASSGASGRGNEQFF. This sequence joins TRBV2 and TRBJ2-1, with TRBD2 matching over 12 bases. This CDR3 comprises 15 residues. Germline CDR1 is SNHLY and CDR2 is FYNNEI. V was pared by 4 bases and J by 6 bases, with 4 bases of the junction left unmatched.